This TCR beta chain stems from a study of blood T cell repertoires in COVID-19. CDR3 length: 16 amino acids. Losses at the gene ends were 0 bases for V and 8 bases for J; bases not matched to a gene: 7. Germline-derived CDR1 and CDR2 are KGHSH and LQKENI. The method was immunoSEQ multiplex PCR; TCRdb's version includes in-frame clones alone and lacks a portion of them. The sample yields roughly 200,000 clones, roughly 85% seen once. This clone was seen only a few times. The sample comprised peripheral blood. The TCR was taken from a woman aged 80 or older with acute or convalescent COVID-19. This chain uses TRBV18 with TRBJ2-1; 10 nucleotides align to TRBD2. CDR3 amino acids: CASSPPSSGRFDEQFF. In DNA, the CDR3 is TGTGCCAGCTCACCACCGTCTAGCGGGAGATTCGATGAGCAGTTCTTC.